This TCR beta chain was captured in a study of blood T cells in healthy people across ages. Germline V gives CDR1 MNHNS, CDR2 SASEGT. The length of the CDR3 is 13 residues. Deletions cut 3 bases from V and 4 bases from J, with 9 bases between. Primed by a sample-barcoded 5' primer and a J-beta primer mix, a second PCR proceeded for roughly 6 to 12 cycles. TCRdb used MiXCR to reprocess the 5' RACE reads, holding one entry per CDR3 protein. The data contain roughly 1,000,000 distinct CDR3 sequences, under 30% of them singletons. Another study also made use of these data, one on T cells of mothers and their children.

Specimen: blood. V and J are TRBV6-1 and TRBJ1-1; a weak D match, TRBD1 (5 bases). The clonotype comes from a girl aged 2-10 years in good health. CDR3 protein: CASSEAGTTEAFF. The DNA of the CDR3 is TGTGCCAGCAGTGAGGCGGGGACCACTGAAGCTTTCTTT.